These 2 T cell receptor beta chains originate from one sample sequenced in a study of cytomegalovirus exposure and HLA in healthy donors. PCR primers comprised 60 Vbeta and 13 Jbeta primers. The assay was immunoSEQ multiplex PCR, and TCRdb's table has in-frame clones only and misses some. Among 130,000 to 150,000 clones, around 65% were seen once, and the ten largest hold around 3%. Material for sequencing was PBMCs. These receptors all stem from a woman aged 25-40 years in good health and CMV-seropositive.

V is TRBV5-1 and J is TRBJ2-7, with TRBD1 matching 9 bases. V lost 0 bases to trimming and J lost 5 bases; unmatched junction nucleotides: 15. The CDR3 consists of 18 residues. Germline CDR1 is SGHRS and CDR2 is YFSETQ. CDR3: CASSLARDRGLRGDEQYF. The CDR3 DNA is TGCGCCAGCAGCTTGGCGCGCGACAGGGGGTTAAGAGGAGACGAGCAGTACTTC.

The chain links TRBV7-6 to TRBJ2-5; 9 bases are a match to TRBD2. The CDR3 runs to 16 residues. Trimming removed 1 base from V and 2 bases from J; junction bases left unmatched: 5. In germline, CDR1 is SGHVS, CDR2 FNYEAQ. The DNA of the CDR3 is TGTGCCAGCAGCTTAGAAGGGCTAGCGGGACAAGAGACCCAGTACTTC. It encodes CASSLEGLAGQETQYF.